This T cell receptor (beta chain) was identified in a study of T cells in localized non-small cell lung cancer (TCRdb year 2020). With regard to the full study: The study analyzed T cell repertoires of about 230 early-stage NSCLC patients, comparing tumors and uninvolved tumor-adjacent lungs. The cohort was made up of around 250 treatment-naive NSCLC patients whose localized lung tumors had been resected. A mean age of approximately 66 years was recorded for the NSCLC patients, of whom more than 120 were male and 107 were female.

Study-wide conclusions, independent of this receptor: A median of around 50 of the top 100 tumor clones turned up in the paired uninvolved adjacent lung, and some 28 of those clones also ranked among the top 100 of that same adjacent lung. Because multi-region sequencing of the tumors was not done, intratumor heterogeneity could not be ruled out. Uninvolved tumor-adjacent lung showed the highest T cell clonality, higher than tumor, which suggests more focused antigenic responses in the adjacent lung. Longer overall survival was associated with higher T cell density in blood, whereas shorter survival was associated with higher clonality in adjacent lung. Since the design was exploratory, TCR variables were selected using unadjusted p-values with no false-discovery rate correction.

TCR beta CDR3 regions were sequenced from DNA using the immunoSEQ Assay. Per the source publication's procedure: T cell density was computed as TCR beta template counts normalized to usable DNA estimated by amplifying housekeeping genes. The preseqR package was used to estimate richness by extrapolating to 400,000 templates for PBMC samples and to 120,000 templates for tissue samples. Clonality was defined as one minus Pielou's evenness. Differential abundance testing on productive amino-acid clonotypes, with a minimum total count of 5 and an alpha of 0.1, was used to identify tissue-enriched TCRs. The Jaccard Index and the Morisita Overlap Index were used to quantify repertoire overlap between compartments. GLIPH grouped TCR beta CDR3s together with public tetramer-defined viral CDR3s, and a viral motif had to include at least three viral sequences and also show V-gene enrichment. This immuneACCESS table, as held by TCRdb, lists in-frame sequences with V and J called but not all clones. Of the missing ones, under half trace to an unresolved V gene in checked studies; the others have no known cause. V and J calls and clone size are copied from that table; D and trimming were computed from the DNA. For this sample there are 2,600 or so clones; 22% appear just once. The ten largest clones take up around 9.3% of the sample.

Trimming removed 3 bases from V and 5 bases from J, leaving 13 bases between the germline ends. The CDR3 measures 15 amino acids from cysteine to phenylalanine. Only the CDR3 portion is preserved as DNA: 45 bases, with reading frame beginning at the first base. CDR1 and CDR2, looked up from the germline V gene, are SGHNT and YENEEA. Two independent pathologists confirmed that the uninvolved adjacent lung, which was taken at least 2 cm from the tumor margin, was free of atypia. At diagnosis, tumor, uninvolved tumor-adjacent lung and peripheral blood were collected and then preserved as a mix of FFPE and fresh-frozen material. This clone is characterized as medium-sized (0.01 to 0.1%). Its antigen is still unknown. The sample holds no much larger clone one base away, and base qualities are not on file.

The V gene is TRBV11-3 and the J gene is TRBJ1-4; there is no confident call for the D gene. The sequence was obtained from a male donor at least 60 years old with stage I squamous cell lung carcinoma. This material consisted of normal lung tissue next to the tumor, taken before any cancer treatment. The DNA sequence follows: TGTGCCAGCAGCTTGGGTCCGGCAGGAAATGAAAAACTGTTTTTT. Its product reads: CASSLGPAGNEKLFF.